The rows below give T cell receptor beta chains drawn from one sample of a study of T cells in Graves' hyperthyroidism and ophthalmopathy. TCRdb reanalysed the multiplex PCR reads using MiXCR and keeps one entry per CDR3 protein. This sample has some 550,000 distinct CDR3 sequences, with approximately 16% found just once. Sequencing used blood. The receptors come from a woman aged 40 to 49 with Graves' ophthalmopathy. CDR3s include the opening cysteine and the closing phenylalanine or tryptophan. A D gene is named only where the DNA matches it firmly. Size is omitted from some rows. Given values are once, few, many or a class for expanded clones.

V: TRBV6-1; D: TRBD1; size: .; J: TRBJ1-1; CDR3: CASSARTGGTEAFF; DNA: TGTGCCAGCAGCGCCAGGACAGGGGGGACTGAAGCTTTCTTT
V: TRBV20-1; D: TRBD2; size: many; J: TRBJ2-7; CDR3: CSARPRAGVSYEQYF; DNA: TGCAGTGCTAGACCCCGAGCGGGAGTGTCATACGAGCAGTACTTC
V: TRBV6-1; D: .; size: many; J: TRBJ1-1; CDR3: CASSKAPNTEAFF; DNA: TGTGCCAGCAGTAAGGCACCGAACACTGAAGCTTTCTTT
V: TRBV29-1; D: .; size: .; J: TRBJ2-1; CDR3: CSVVYVAGPSNEQFF; DNA: TGCAGCGTTGTTTATGTTGCGGGACCCTCCAATGAGCAGTTCTTC
V: TRBV28; D: .; size: few; J: TRBJ2-7; CDR3: CASSPPPVYEQYF; DNA: TGTGCCAGCAGTCCCCCACCGGTATACGAGCAGTACTTC
V: TRBV27; D: TRBD2; size: .; J: TRBJ2-2; CDR3: CASSYMGLAGTGELFF; DNA: TGTGCCAGCAGTTATATGGGACTAGCCGGCACCGGGGAGCTGTTTTTT
V: TRBV7-3; D: TRBD2; size: few; J: TRBJ2-3; CDR3: CASSPRRGRADTQYF; DNA: TGTGCCAGCAGCCCCCGAAGAGGGAGGGCCGATACGCAGTATTTT
V: TRBV5-1; D: TRBD2; size: many; J: TRBJ2-1; CDR3: CASSWPSTSGSRNYNEQFF; DNA: TGCGCCAGCAGCTGGCCCTCGACTAGCGGGAGTAGGAACTACAATGAGCAGTTCTTC
V: TRBV20-1; D: .; size: few; J: TRBJ1-1; CDR3: CSARADRNTEAFF; DNA: TGCAGTGCTAGAGCGGACAGGAACACTGAAGCTTTCTTT
V: TRBV2; D: TRBD2; size: many; J: TRBJ2-5; CDR3: CASSLAGWFQETQYF; DNA: TGTGCCAGCAGTTTAGCGGGATGGTTCCAAGAGACCCAGTACTTC
V: TRBV7-9; D: TRBD1; size: many; J: TRBJ1-1; CDR3: CAITRTGMNTEAFF; DNA: TGTGCCATTACTAGGACAGGGATGAACACTGAAGCTTTCTTT
V: TRBV13; D: .; size: many; J: TRBJ2-7; CDR3: CASSPYRGPYEQYF; DNA: TGTGCCAGCAGCCCCTATAGGGGACCCTACGAGCAGTACTTC
V: TRBV11-2; D: .; size: many; J: TRBJ2-7; CDR3: CASSLEYADSYEQYF; DNA: TGTGCCAGCAGCTTAGAGTACGCTGATTCCTACGAGCAGTACTTC
V: TRBV5-1; D: .; size: few; J: TRBJ1-3; CDR3: CASSFGSPLNDFTAGNTIYF; DNA: TGCGCCAGCAGCTTCGGCAGCCCCTTGAATGATTTCACAGCGGGAAACACCATATATTTT
V: TRBV28; D: TRBD2; size: many; J: TRBJ2-7; CDR3: CASSTIGTSVYEQYF; DNA: TGTGCCAGCAGCACCATCGGGACTAGCGTCTACGAGCAGTACTTC
V: TRBV7-9; D: .; size: .; J: TRBJ2-5; CDR3: CASGASRGNQETQYF; DNA: TGTGCCAGCGGGGCAAGTCGGGGAAACCAAGAGACCCAGTACTTC